This passage covers 13 T cell receptor beta chains from one sample sequenced in a study of CD8+ T cells in alopecia areata. The treatment denotes: oral pan-JAK inhibitor, 5-10 mg twice daily. RNA extraction and reverse transcription yielded cDNA as sequencing template. Measured with immunoSEQ multiplex PCR; TCRdb has only the in-frame clones, and not every one. The sample comprises fewer than 200,000 clones, roughly three fifths of which are singletons, and around 12% rests with the top ten. The sample in question was CD8+ T cells sorted from blood, obtained at week 24, from a patient treated with tofacitinib. The receptor set was obtained from a human donor with alopecia areata.

This clone has only one observation. The chain combines TRBV7-9 with TRBJ2-7; perhaps TRBD1 as D (6 bases). Germline V gene lookup returns CDR1 SEHNR and CDR2 FQNEAQ (reference sequence). With 5 bases removed from V and 3 bases from J, the gap between germline ends came to 14 bases. The CDR3 spans 14 residues. This CDR3 is CASSGRRGNYEQYF. CDR3 sequence (DNA): TGTGCCAGCAGCGGTCGTAGGGGGAACTACGAGCAGTACTTC.

This clone came up a few times. The rearrangement uses TRBV9 and TRBJ2-3; 10 positions agree with TRBD2. The CDR3 consists of 16 residues. V trimming: 3 bases; J trimming: 6 bases; junction bases outside the gene matches: 10. In germline, CDR1 is SGDLS, CDR2 YYNGEE. DNA for the CDR3: TGTGCCAGCAGCGGCCTGGGGAGCGGGGGGGCCGATACGCAGTATTTT. It translates to CASSGLGSGGADTQYF. Variable domain in full (rest from reference TRBV9 and TRBJ2-3): DSGVTQTPKHLITATGQRVTLRCSPRSGDLSVYWYQQSLDQGLQFLIQYYNGEERAKGNILERFSAQQFPDLHSELNLSSLELGDSALYFCASSGLGSGGADTQYFGPGTRLTVL.

The chain joins TRBV4-1 to TRBJ1-5, with D perhaps matching TRBD1 (5 bases). The CDR3 runs to 14 residues. Germline V CDR1 and CDR2: MGHRA, YSYEKL. The V end was cut by 1 base, the J end by 1 base, with 5 bases between. This CDR3 is CASSQGQSNQPQHF. The DNA for the CDR3 is TGCGCCAGCAGCCAAGGACAGAGCAATCAGCCCCAGCATTTT.

This clone was detected a few times. The rearrangement uses TRBV4-1 and TRBJ1-1; the match to TRBD1 covers 7 bases. This CDR3 is built from 14 residues. Germline values: CDR1 MGHRA, CDR2 YSYEKL. The ends lost 7 bases at V and 3 bases at J; junction bases unmatched: 8. The CDR3 DNA is TGCGCCAGCACAGACAGGGCGGTTCACACTGAAGCTTTCTTT. As protein: CASTDRAVHTEAFF.

This clone was recorded a few times. The chain employs TRBV9 and TRBJ2-1; 9 nucleotides match TRBD2. The germline gives CDR1 SGDLS, CDR2 YYNGEE. After removal of 4 bases from V and 7 bases from J, the junction contained 15 bases not matched to a gene. The CDR3 has 17 amino acids. The DNA of the CDR3 is TGTGCCAGCAGCCCGAAGTCGCTCGCGGGGGGGAGGAATGAGCAGTTCTTC. It translates to CASSPKSLAGGRNEQFF.

The chain links TRBV5-6 to TRBJ2-7, with D possibly TRBD1 on 5 matching bases. CDR3 length: 14 residues. V lost 3 bases to trimming and J lost 3 bases, with 13 bases between them. The germline gives CDR1 SGHDT, CDR2 YYEEEE. The CDR3 sequence: CASSSDTSYYEQYF. CDR3 DNA sequence: TGTGCCAGCAGCTCGGACACATCCTACTACGAGCAGTACTTC.

The chain links TRBV7-8 to TRBJ2-1; possibly TRBD2 for D (6 bases). This CDR3 is built from 17 residues. V was trimmed by 1 base and J by 8 bases, leaving 21 bases between them. CDR1 is SGHVS, CDR2 FQNEAQ, per germline. The CDR3 bases are TGTGCCAGCAGCTTAGTGGGACTGGGCCTACTAAGGGATGAGCAGTTCTTC. Translated: CASSLVGLGLLRDEQFF.

The chain combines TRBV4-2 with TRBJ2-7, with 11 bases lining up with TRBD2. V dropped 3 bases and J dropped 2; count of bases not matched to a gene: 6. This CDR3 has 16 amino acids. Germline CDR1 and CDR2: LGHNA and YNFKEQ. The CDR3 nucleotides read TGTGCCAGCAGCCATTCGACTAGCGGGGTTACCTACGAGCAGTACTTC. The encoded protein is CASSHSTSGVTYEQYF.

DNA for the CDR3: TGTGCCAGCAGCTTAGGGACAATTGGCAGAAATTCACCCCTCCACTTT. This translates into CASSLGTIGRNSPLHF. The gene calls are TRBV13 and TRBJ1-6; D not certain. CDR1 PRHDT and CDR2 FYEKMQ come from the germline V gene (reference sequence). Trimming removed 0 bases at V and 7 bases at J, with 13 bases between. CDR3 length: 16 residues.

V and J are TRBV19 and TRBJ2-1; D gene ambiguous. The CDR3 is made up of 16 amino acids. V dropped 6 bases and J dropped 4 bases, with 19 bases sitting between them. Germline-derived CDR1 and CDR2 are LNHDA and SQIVND (reference sequence). The CDR3 protein is CASSSPRWSLYNEQFF. In nucleotides, the CDR3 is TGTGCCAGTAGCTCCCCTCGGTGGAGTTTATACAATGAGCAGTTCTTC.

CDR3 DNA: TGTGCCAGCACCCCCGTGGCGATATCGAGCCAAGAGACCCAGTACTTC. Its translation: CASTPVAISSQETQYF. The chain recombines TRBV25-1 with TRBJ2-5, with D uncertain. Germline V lookup: CDR1 MGHDK, CDR2 SYGVNS. With 7 bases removed from V and 1 base from J, the gap between germline ends came to 19 bases. The CDR3 is 16 residues long.

CDR3: CASSSGLVGTTDTQYF. For the CDR3, the DNA is TGTGCCAGCAGCTCGGGACTAGTGGGGACCACAGATACGCAGTATTTT. This chain connects TRBV7-6 to TRBJ2-3, with 8 positions matching TRBD2. This CDR3 contains 16 residues. Trimming took 4 bases from V and 2 from J; bases not matched to a gene: 8. CDR1 is SGHVS, CDR2 FNYEAQ, per germline.

This clone was seen a single time. V gene TRBV5-6 combines with J gene TRBJ1-2; D is possibly TRBD1 (5 bases). V lost 4 bases and J lost 5, with 12 bases in between. The CDR3 loop spans 13 amino acids. Germline values: CDR1 SGHDT, CDR2 YYEEEE. CDR3 amino acids: CASSGADSYGYTF. The CDR3 DNA sequence: TGTGCCAGCAGCGGGGCGGATTCTTATGGCTACACCTTC.